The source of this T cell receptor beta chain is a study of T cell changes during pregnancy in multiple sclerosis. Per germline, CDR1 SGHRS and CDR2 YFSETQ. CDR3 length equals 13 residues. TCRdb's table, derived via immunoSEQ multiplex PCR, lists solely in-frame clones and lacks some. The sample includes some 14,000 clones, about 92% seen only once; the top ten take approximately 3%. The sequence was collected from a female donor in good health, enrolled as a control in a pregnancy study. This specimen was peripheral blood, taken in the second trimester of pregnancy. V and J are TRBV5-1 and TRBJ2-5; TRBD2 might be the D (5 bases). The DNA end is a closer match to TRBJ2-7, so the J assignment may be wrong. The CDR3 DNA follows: TGCGCCAGCAGCTTACCCCGGGACTACGAGCAGTACTTC. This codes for CASSLPRDYEQYF.